These 22 T cell receptor beta chains were sequenced from one sample in a study of T cell responses to AZD1222 COVID-19 vaccine. Some clones are missing from TCRdb's copy, which holds only in-frame ones; the method was immunoSEQ multiplex PCR. The table has about 89,000 clones, around nine tenths seen once. Here the sequenced sample was peripheral blood, taken 28 days after the second AZD1222 dose. The origin of the receptors is an adult who received the AZD1222 COVID-19 vaccine.

J is TRBJ1-5 and V is TRBV3-1 (or the pseudogene TRBV3-2), with D perhaps TRBD1 (5 bases). The germline CDR1 and CDR2 sequences are LGHDT and YNNKEL (reference sequence). The germline V and J ends were trimmed by 0 bases and 4 bases, with 16 bases remaining between them. This CDR3 is 17 amino acids long. In DNA form, the CDR3 reads TGTGCCAGCAGCCAAGAACCGACAGCCTTCCCGAATCAGCCCCAGCATTTT. This translates into CASSQEPTAFPNQPQHF.

This clone was counted a single time. The chain couples TRBV19 to TRBJ1-2; D is undetermined. The V end was cut by 3 bases, the J end by 4 bases, with 12 bases between. The CDR3 consists of 14 residues. The V gene's germline CDR1 is LNHDA and CDR2 SQIVND (reference sequence). CDR3 sequence: CASSIQAEGYGYTF. Here the CDR3 DNA reads TGTGCCAGTAGTATTCAGGCGGAGGGCTATGGCTACACCTTC.

The CDR3 bases are TGTGCCAGCTCACACACCCCGGGACTAGCGGGACACGGGAACACCGGGGAGCTGTTTTTT. It encodes CASSHTPGLAGHGNTGELFF. The chain combines TRBV18 with TRBJ2-2, with TRBD2 matching 13 bases. The trim removed 4 bases at V and 1 base at J, leaving 12 bases unmatched. The germline gives CDR1 KGHSH, CDR2 LQKENI. The CDR3 contains 20 residues.

The chain combines TRBV7-9 with TRBJ2-7; 9 nucleotides align to TRBD2. The junction had 11 bases not matched to a gene; V was cut back by 3 bases and J by 5 bases. Per the germline V gene, CDR1 is SEHNR and CDR2 is FQNEAQ (reference sequence). This CDR3 contains 16 residues. The CDR3 DNA is TGTGCCAGCAGCTTCAGGGTAGCGGGAGCCCACCACGAGCAGTACTTC. This encodes CASSFRVAGAHHEQYF.

Concerning this clone: Other nucleotide sequences in the sample specify the same CDR3. The chain recombines TRBV5-1 with TRBJ2-5, with TRBD1 matching over 7 bases. J gave up 4 bases and V 0 bases, and 0 bases lay outside the gene matches. Looked up from germline, CDR1 is SGHRS and CDR2 is YFSETQ. The CDR3 runs 13 residues. This CDR3 is CASSLGQGETQYF. The CDR3 nucleotides read TGCGCCAGCAGCTTGGGACAGGGAGAGACCCAGTACTTC.

The table lists this clone with a few counts. The J gene is TRBJ2-7, the V gene TRBV16; TRBD1 or TRBD2 may be the D gene (6 bases each). The CDR3 loop spans 11 amino acids. Deletions cut 7 bases from V and 9 bases from J, with 13 bases between. Germline V CDR1 and CDR2: KGHSY, FQNENV. CDR3 coding DNA: TGTGCCAGCACCCCGGGGGCGGGGCAGTACTTC. Translated, it gives CASTPGAGQYF. Supplemented by reference TRBV16 and TRBJ2-7, the full variable domain reads GEEVAQTPKHLVRGEGQKAKLYCAPIKGHSYVFWYQQVLKNEFKFLISFQNENVFDETGMPKERFSAKCLPNSPCSLEIQATKLEDSAVYFCASTPGAGQYFGPGTRLTVT.

V and J are TRBV7-3 and TRBJ1-1; a possible D gene is TRBD1 (6 bases). The V gene's germline CDR1 is SGHTA and CDR2 FQGTGA. Trimming took 6 bases from V and 0 from J, leaving 8 bases between them. The length of the CDR3 is 13 residues. CDR3 residues: CASRRTVNTEAFF. The CDR3 nucleotides read TGTGCCAGCAGAAGGACAGTGAACACTGAAGCTTTCTTT. The entire variable domain, with the rest obtained from reference TRBV7-3 and TRBJ1-1, is as follows: GAGVSQTPSNKVTEKGKYVELRCDPISGHTALYWYRQSLGQGPEFLIYFQGTGAADDSGLPNDRFFAVRPEGSVSTLKIQRTERGDSAVYLCASRRTVNTEAFFGQGTRLTVV.

On this clone: At one boundary the junction diverges from the germline segment, which might be a read error. V is TRBV6-5 and J is TRBJ1-2; no reliable D call. The CDR3 runs 13 residues. Looked up from germline, CDR1 is MNHEY and CDR2 is SVGAGI. The CDR3 region has the DNA TGTGCCAGCAGCCTTCGGACTAAGTATGGCTACACCTTC. This translates into CASSLRTKYGYTF.

CDR3 bases: TGTGCCAGCAGTTATTACAATGAGCAGTTCTTC. This encodes CASSYYNEQFF. The genes are TRBV3-1 (or the pseudogene TRBV3-2) and TRBJ2-1; no firm D call. Germline loops: CDR1 LGHDT, CDR2 YNNKEL (reference sequence). The ends were cut back, 6 bases at V and 4 bases at J, with 4 bases in the middle. The CDR3 is 11 amino acids.

CDR3: CASSPEGQGFSYEQYF. The CDR3 region has the DNA TGTGCCAGCAGCCCGGAGGGACAGGGATTCTCCTACGAGCAGTACTTC. The chain has TRBV13 and TRBJ2-7, with 9 nucleotides matching TRBD1. The CDR3 sequence is 16 residues long. The junction had 8 bases not matched to a gene; V was cut back by 5 bases and J by 0 bases. Per the germline V gene, CDR1 is PRHDT and CDR2 is FYEKMQ (reference sequence).

The chain carries TRBV2 and TRBJ1-1; 9 positions match TRBD1. Trimming at V came to 11 bases and at J to 4 bases, leaving 5 bases not matched to a gene. Germline V CDR1 and CDR2: SNHLY, FYNNEI. The CDR3 spans 12 residues. The CDR3 DNA sequence: TGTGCCTGCTACAGGGGGCCCACTGAAGCTTTCTTT. Its translation is CACYRGPTEAFF.

The chain employs TRBV7-2 and TRBJ2-7, with TRBD1 identical over 9 bases. This CDR3 is 16 amino acids long. CDR1 is SGHTA, CDR2 FQGNSA, per germline. Unmatched junction bases numbered 7, after V lost 3 bases and J lost 1 base. CDR3 sequence: CASSFPRTGVSYEQYF. CDR3 nucleotides: TGTGCCAGCAGCTTCCCTCGGACAGGGGTTTCCTACGAGCAGTACTTC. Full variable domain (remainder filled in from reference TRBV7-2 and TRBJ2-7): GAGVSQSPSNKVTEKGKDVELRCDPISGHTALYWYRQSLGQGLEFLIYFQGNSAPDKSGLPSDRFSAERTGGSVSTLTIQRTQQEDSAVYLCASSFPRTGVSYEQYFGPGTRLTVT.

The CDR3 is CAWSVSVPEAFF. CDR3 sequence (DNA): TGTGCCTGGAGTGTCAGTGTTCCTGAAGCTTTCTTT. This rearrangement joins TRBV30 to TRBJ1-1, with D uncertain. CDR1 GTSNPN and CDR2 SVGIG come from the germline V gene (reference sequence). CDR3 length: 12 amino acids. V was shortened by 0 bases and J by 6 bases, with 8 bases between the two germline ends.

This clone was seen once. The chain combines TRBV6-6 with TRBJ1-5, with TRBD1 matching over 7 bases. The V gene end was trimmed by 7 bases and the J gene end by 4 bases; junction bases not matched to a gene: 7. Germline values: CDR1 MNHNY, CDR2 SVGAGI (reference sequence). The CDR3 extends over 14 amino acids. This chain's CDR3 is CASNGGQLNQPQHF. For the CDR3, the DNA is TGTGCCAGCAACGGGGGACAGCTAAATCAGCCCCAGCATTTT.

The V call is TRBV7-8, the J call TRBJ2-5, with unresolved D. CDR1 SGHVS and CDR2 FQNEAQ come from the germline V gene. Trimming stripped 6 bases from V and 5 bases from J, with 13 bases between. CDR3 size: 13 residues. The CDR3 DNA reads as TGTGCCAGCAGTCAGACACTGGGGGAGACCCAGTACTTC. It specifies CASSQTLGETQYF. Together with reference TRBV7-8 and TRBJ2-5, the CDR3 gives the full variable domain: GAGVSQSPRYKVAKRGQDVALRCDPISGHVSLFWYQQALGQGPEFLTYFQNEAQLDKSGLPSDRFFAERPEGSVSTLKIQRTQQEDSAVYLCASSQTLGETQYFGPGTRLLVL.

The V and J genes are TRBV12-3 or TRBV12-4 and TRBJ1-1, with D uncertain. V gave up 5 bases and J gave up 11 bases, with 12 bases separating them. The CDR3 runs 11 residues. CDR3 nucleotides: TGTGCCAGCAGTCGACATCGTGAGGCTTTCTTT. Translating it yields CASSRHREAFF.

The chain has TRBV5-1 and TRBJ1-3; D is uncertain. V was pared by 5 bases and J by 1 base, with 16 bases between. This CDR3 spans 16 amino acids. The germline V gene encodes CDR1 SGHRS and CDR2 YFSETQ. CDR3 DNA: TGCGCCAGCAGTTCGAGGGAAGGGTCGTCTGGAAACACCATATATTTT. This encodes CASSSREGSSGNTIYF.

V usage is TRBV28 and J usage is TRBJ1-3; D not resolved. The CDR3 contains 14 residues. Per germline, CDR1 MDHEN and CDR2 SYDVKM. V shed 7 bases and J shed 0 bases, with 10 bases lying between them. As DNA, the CDR3 is TGTGCCAGCAACCGGCCGGGCTCTGGAAACACCATATATTTT. Protein: CASNRPGSGNTIYF.

The chain combines TRBV5-8 with TRBJ1-5; D gene ambiguous. Germline V gives CDR1 SGHTS, CDR2 YDEGEE. V was trimmed by 4 bases and J by 5 bases, leaving 10 bases between them. This CDR3 region has 13 residues. In DNA form, the CDR3 reads TGTGCCAGCAGCCCCGACTGGGATCAGCCCCAGCATTTT. It yields the protein CASSPDWDQPQHF.

The V and J genes are TRBV27 and TRBJ1-1, with 8 bases identical to TRBD1. Looked up from germline, CDR1 is MNHEY and CDR2 is SMNVEV (reference sequence). There are 18 residues in the CDR3. Unmatched junction bases numbered 13, after V lost 1 base and J lost 3 bases. The CDR3 DNA sequence: TGTGCCAGCAGTTTATTCTGGGGGGCAGGGGGCGTGGACACTGAAGCTTTCTTT. Amino acids: CASSLFWGAGGVDTEAFF.

This chain links TRBV29-1 with TRBJ2-1; D possibly corresponds to TRBD1 (6 bases). CDR1 and CDR2 from the germline V gene are SQVTM and ANQGSEA. V lost 6 bases and J lost 7, with 16 bases in between. This CDR3 comprises 13 residues. The CDR3 sequence is CSVARGDRNEQFF. The CDR3 nucleotides are TGCAGCGTCGCCAGGGGTGACAGGAATGAGCAGTTCTTC.

The chain joins TRBV2 to TRBJ1-5; TRBD1 matches at 10 bases. The V gene's germline CDR1 is SNHLY and CDR2 FYNNEI. V lost 6 bases to trimming and J lost 2 bases; unmatched junction nucleotides: 13. The CDR3 sequence is 18 residues long. The CDR3 reads CASSEYPGTGDGNQPQHF. CDR3 in DNA: TGTGCCAGCAGCGAATATCCCGGGACAGGGGATGGCAATCAGCCCCAGCATTTT.